What follows describes a single T cell receptor beta chain. Germline V CDR1 and CDR2: SGHDT, YYEEEE. V was trimmed by 4 bases and J by 9 bases, leaving 20 bases between them. CDR3 length: 15 residues. Allocation to cohorts depended on clinical history reported by the participants. Each recovered donor of Cohort 3 presented with two negative PCRs, clearance, or symptom resolution. In the authors' workflow: Nucleated cell number was recorded as an estimate derived from reference gene primer amplification. The assay was immunoSEQ multiplex PCR, and TCRdb's table has in-frame clones only and misses some. D and trimming come from the DNA, and the V and J calls and clone size come from that table. Of approximately 440,000 clones listed, 90% are singletons. This specimen comes from a study of blood T cell repertoires in COVID-19. Overall study context: In each case, the material was cDNA or gDNA derived from T cells, B-cell-depleted T cells, or PBMCs.

The rearrangement joins TRBV5-6 to TRBJ2-1; TRBD2 might be the D (5 bases). Source material: PBMCs or T cells enriched from blood (not recorded which). The clonotype originates from a young man who had recovered from COVID-19. The CDR3 DNA follows: TGTGCCAGCAGCGCGTTAGACCTCGGGATTAGTGAGCAGTTCTTC. It encodes CASSALDLGISEQFF.